This TCR beta chain was profiled in a study of shared clonotypes between healthy human individuals. Assay: immunoSEQ multiplex PCR; the TCRdb copy retains only in-frame clones and omits some. The sample holds about 1 million clones; about 75% are singletons and the top ten take 1.5%. As to this clone: Antigen specificity is unknown.

CDR1 is LGHNA, CDR2 YSLEER, per germline. The germline V and J ends were trimmed by 2 bases and 4 bases, with 12 bases remaining between them. This CDR3 region has 15 residues. Study-wide points: Sequencing depth was expected to influence donor clonotype sharing. Limited genetic and exposure-history diversity came from having few donors.

Sequences were obtained from memory CD4+ T cells sorted from blood. Subset meaning: CD45RA-negative fraction. The TCR comes from a man aged 18 to 29 in good health. V usage is TRBV4-3 and J usage is TRBJ2-1; perhaps TRBD2 as D (5 bases). The CDR3 DNA is TGCGCCAGCAGCCAATCGGCAGCGGTTTACAATGAGCAGTTCTTC. Translated: CASSQSAAVYNEQFF.